This T cell receptor beta chain stems from a study of blood T cell repertoires in COVID-19. The V gene lost 1 base and the J gene lost 8 bases, with 11 bases spanning the gap. The CDR3 length is 13 residues. Germline CDR1 and CDR2: LGHDT and YNNKEL (reference sequence). Measured with immunoSEQ multiplex PCR; TCRdb has only the in-frame clones, and not every one. The table shows a few hundred thousand clones, with 88% occurring only once. This clone was seen more than once but under ten times. Sequencing used peripheral blood. The chain couples TRBV3-1 (or the pseudogene TRBV3-2) to TRBJ1-2; tentative D call: TRBD1 (5 bases). The clonotype comes from a woman in her twenties or thirties with COVID-19, enrolled during active disease. CDR3 sequence: CASSQAGEWGYTF. The CDR3 nucleotides read TGTGCCAGCAGCCAAGCGGGGGAGTGGGGCTACACCTTC.